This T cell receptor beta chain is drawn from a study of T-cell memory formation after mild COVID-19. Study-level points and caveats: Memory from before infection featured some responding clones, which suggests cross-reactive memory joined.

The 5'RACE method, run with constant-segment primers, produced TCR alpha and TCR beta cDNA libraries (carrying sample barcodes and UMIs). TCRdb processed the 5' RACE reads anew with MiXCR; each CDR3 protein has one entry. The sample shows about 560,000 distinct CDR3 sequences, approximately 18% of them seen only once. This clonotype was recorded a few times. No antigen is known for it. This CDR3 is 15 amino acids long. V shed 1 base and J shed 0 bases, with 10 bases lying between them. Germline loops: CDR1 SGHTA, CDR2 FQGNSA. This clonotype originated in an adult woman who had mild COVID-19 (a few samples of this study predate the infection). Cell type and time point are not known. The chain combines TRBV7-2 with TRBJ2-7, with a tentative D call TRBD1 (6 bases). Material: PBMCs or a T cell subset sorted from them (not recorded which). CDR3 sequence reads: CASSLERTASYEQYF. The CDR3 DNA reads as TGTGCCAGCAGCTTAGAGAGGACAGCCTCCTACGAGCAGTACTTC.